Presented here are 5 T cell receptor beta chains from one specimen sequenced in a study of T cells after yellow fever vaccination. TCRdb recomputed calls from the 5' RACE reads with MiXCR, one row per CDR3 protein. The sample gives under 100,000 distinct CDR3 sequences, less than 6% of which show up once; about two fifths is in the top ten. Sequenced material: CD8+ T cells sorted from PBMCs, taken 10 days after the yellow fever booster vaccination. The receptors derive from a young man who received the YFV17D yellow fever vaccine.

This rearrangement joins TRBV5-1 to TRBJ1-2; no clear D. From germline, CDR1 is SGHRS and CDR2 YFSETQ. The CDR3 has 13 residues. V shed 0 bases and J shed 7 bases, with 10 bases lying between them. Here the CDR3 reads CASSLGLVFGYTF. CDR3 bases: TGCGCCAGCAGCTTGGGACTCGTTTTTGGCTACACCTTC.

The chain couples TRBV27 to TRBJ1-5; 7 nucleotides match TRBD1. V dropped 4 bases and J dropped 4; count of bases not matched to a gene: 7. CDR1 MNHEY and CDR2 SMNVEV come from the germline V gene (reference sequence). This CDR3 comprises 15 residues. In DNA, the CDR3 is TGTGCCAGCAGTTCTAGGACAGGCGGTAATCAGCCCCAGCATTTT. Translated: CASSSRTGGNQPQHF.

The V gene is TRBV7-6, the J gene TRBJ2-3; tentative D call: TRBD2 (5 bases). Germline V gene lookup returns CDR1 SGHVS and CDR2 FNYEAQ. Deletions cut 4 bases from V and 2 bases from J, with 10 bases between. The CDR3 has 14 amino acids. DNA of the CDR3: TGTGCCAGCAGCTCTCCGGGGTCCACAGATACGCAGTATTTT. It encodes CASSSPGSTDTQYF.

This clonotype was detected only a few times. This sequence joins TRBV14 and TRBJ2-3; the D is unclear. The germline V gene has CDR1 SGHDN and CDR2 FVKESK. The CDR3 is made up of 13 amino acids. Trimming stripped 2 bases from V and 3 bases from J, with 6 bases between. The CDR3 DNA sequence: TGTGCCAGCAGCCAATACATGACAGATACGCAGTATTTT. Protein sequence: CASSQYMTDTQYF. Filled out from reference TRBV14 and TRBJ2-3, the complete variable domain reads EAGVTQFPSHSVIEKGQTVTLRCDPISGHDNLYWYRRVMGKEIKFLLHFVKESKQDESGMPNNRFLAERTGGTYSTLKVQPAELEDSGVYFCASSQYMTDTQYFGPGTRLTVL.

This clonotype was picked up many times. CDR3 DNA: TGTGCCAGCAGCTCGACAGGGATCTCCTACAATGAGCAGTTCTTC. Translating gives CASSSTGISYNEQFF. The rearrangement links TRBV5-6 to TRBJ2-1; TRBD1 matches 7 bases. Germline CDR1 is SGHDT and CDR2 is YYEEEE. J was trimmed by 0 bases and V by 3 bases; bases with no gene match: 3. This CDR3 contains 15 residues.